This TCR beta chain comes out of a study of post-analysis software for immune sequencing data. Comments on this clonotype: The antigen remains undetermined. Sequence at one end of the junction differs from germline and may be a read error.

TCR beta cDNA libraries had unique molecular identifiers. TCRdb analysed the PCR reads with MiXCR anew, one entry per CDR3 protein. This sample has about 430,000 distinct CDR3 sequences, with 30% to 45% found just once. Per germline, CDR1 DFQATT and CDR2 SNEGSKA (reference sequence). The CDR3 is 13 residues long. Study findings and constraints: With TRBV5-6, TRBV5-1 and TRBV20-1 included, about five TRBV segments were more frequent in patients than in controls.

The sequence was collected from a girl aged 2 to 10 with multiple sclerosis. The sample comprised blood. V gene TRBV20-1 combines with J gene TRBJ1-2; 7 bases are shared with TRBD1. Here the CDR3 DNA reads TGCAGTGCTAGTCTACAGGGGTCGAATGGTTACACCTTC. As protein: CSASLQGSNGYTF.